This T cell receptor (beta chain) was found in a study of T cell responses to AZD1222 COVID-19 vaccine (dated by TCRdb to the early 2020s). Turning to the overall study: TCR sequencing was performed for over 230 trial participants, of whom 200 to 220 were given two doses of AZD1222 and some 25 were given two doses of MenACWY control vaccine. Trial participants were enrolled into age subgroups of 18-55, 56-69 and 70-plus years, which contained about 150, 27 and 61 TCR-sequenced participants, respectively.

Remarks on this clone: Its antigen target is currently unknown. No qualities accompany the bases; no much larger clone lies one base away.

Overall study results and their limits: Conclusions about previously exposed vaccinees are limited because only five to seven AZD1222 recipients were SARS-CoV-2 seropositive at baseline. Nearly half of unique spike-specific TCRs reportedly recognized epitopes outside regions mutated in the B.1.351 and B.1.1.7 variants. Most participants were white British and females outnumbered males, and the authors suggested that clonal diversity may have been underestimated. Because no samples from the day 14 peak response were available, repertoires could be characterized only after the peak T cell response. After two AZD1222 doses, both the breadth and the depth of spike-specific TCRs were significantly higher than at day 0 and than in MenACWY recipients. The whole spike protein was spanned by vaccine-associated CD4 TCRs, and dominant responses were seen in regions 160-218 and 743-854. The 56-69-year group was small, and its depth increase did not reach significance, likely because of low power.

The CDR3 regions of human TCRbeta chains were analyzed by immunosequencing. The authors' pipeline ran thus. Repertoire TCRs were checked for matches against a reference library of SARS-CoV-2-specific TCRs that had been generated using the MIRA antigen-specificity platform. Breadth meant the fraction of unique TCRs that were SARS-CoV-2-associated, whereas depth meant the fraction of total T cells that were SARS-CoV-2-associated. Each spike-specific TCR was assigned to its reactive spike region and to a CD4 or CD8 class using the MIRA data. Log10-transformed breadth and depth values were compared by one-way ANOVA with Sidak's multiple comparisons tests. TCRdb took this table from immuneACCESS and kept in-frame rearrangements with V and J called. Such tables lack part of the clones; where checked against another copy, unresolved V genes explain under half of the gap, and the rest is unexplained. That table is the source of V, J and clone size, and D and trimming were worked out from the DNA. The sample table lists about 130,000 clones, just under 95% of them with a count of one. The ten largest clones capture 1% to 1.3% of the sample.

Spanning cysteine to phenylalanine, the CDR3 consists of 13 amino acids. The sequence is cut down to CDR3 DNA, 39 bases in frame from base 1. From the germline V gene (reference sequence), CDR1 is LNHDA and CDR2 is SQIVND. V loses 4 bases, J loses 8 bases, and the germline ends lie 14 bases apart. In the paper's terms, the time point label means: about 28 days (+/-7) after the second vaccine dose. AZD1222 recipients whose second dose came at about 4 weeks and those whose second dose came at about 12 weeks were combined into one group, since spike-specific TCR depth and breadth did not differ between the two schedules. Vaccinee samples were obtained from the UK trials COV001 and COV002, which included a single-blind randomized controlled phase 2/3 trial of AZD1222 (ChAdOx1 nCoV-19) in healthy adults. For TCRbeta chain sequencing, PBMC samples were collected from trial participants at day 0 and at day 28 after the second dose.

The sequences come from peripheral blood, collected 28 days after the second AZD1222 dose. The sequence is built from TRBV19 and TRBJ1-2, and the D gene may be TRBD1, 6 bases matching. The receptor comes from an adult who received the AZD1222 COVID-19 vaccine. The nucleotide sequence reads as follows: TGTGCCAGTAGTACAAGGACAGTCACGGGCTACACCTTC. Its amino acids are CASSTRTVTGYTF.